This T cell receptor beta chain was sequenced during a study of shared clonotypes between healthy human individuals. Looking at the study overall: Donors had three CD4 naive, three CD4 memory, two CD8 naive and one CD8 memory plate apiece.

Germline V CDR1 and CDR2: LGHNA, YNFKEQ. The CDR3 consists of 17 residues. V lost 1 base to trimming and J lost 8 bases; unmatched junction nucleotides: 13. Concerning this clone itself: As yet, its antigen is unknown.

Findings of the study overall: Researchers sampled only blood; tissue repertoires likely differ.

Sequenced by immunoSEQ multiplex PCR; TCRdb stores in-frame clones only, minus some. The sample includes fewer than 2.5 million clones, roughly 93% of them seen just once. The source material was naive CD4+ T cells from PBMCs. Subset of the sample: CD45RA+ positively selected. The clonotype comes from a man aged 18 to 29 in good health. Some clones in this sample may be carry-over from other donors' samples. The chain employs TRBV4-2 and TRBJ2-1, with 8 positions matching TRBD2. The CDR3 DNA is TGTGCCAGCAGCCAAGGACTGCAACCTCGGGAGGGGTATGAGCAGTTCTTC. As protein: CASSQGLQPREGYEQFF.